The present TCR beta chain was sequenced within a study of T-cell memory formation after mild COVID-19. Broader study findings: Clones from the second wave (peaking day 37) had unconfirmed SARS-CoV-2 specificity.

This clonotype showed up just a few times. Its antigen is as yet unknown. TCRdb recomputed calls from the 5' RACE reads with MiXCR, one row per CDR3 protein. Among a few hundred thousand distinct CDR3 sequences listed, roughly 19% were seen once. This CDR3 contains 12 residues. With 6 bases clipped from V and 6 bases from J, the junction kept 4 bases outside the gene matches. The J gene is TRBJ2-7, the V gene TRBV12-3 or TRBV12-4; 8 bases are shared with TRBD1. The TCR originated in a man aged 18 to 29 who had mild COVID-19 (a few samples of this study predate the infection). Cell type and time point are not known. What was sequenced was PBMCs or a T cell subset sorted from them (not recorded which). CDR3 nucleotide sequence: TGTGCCAGCAGGCCCACAGGGGGCGAGCAGTACTTC. It yields the protein CASRPTGGEQYF.